The entry below gives a single TCR beta chain sequence along with its context. Its antigen is unidentified. The authors divided CD4+ cells into CD45RA+ naive and CD45RA-negative memory subsets. The sample is drawn from a study of shared clonotypes between healthy human individuals. Broader study findings: Specimens sampled were limited to blood, with tissue repertoires likely differing.

The ends lost 2 bases at V and 3 bases at J; junction bases unmatched: 4. The germline V gene has CDR1 KGHSH and CDR2 LQKENI. This CDR3 has 14 amino acids. When replicate PCRs were run on sorted subsets, they used 200 ng DNA, tens of thousands of T cell genomes. The method was immunoSEQ multiplex PCR; TCRdb's version includes in-frame clones alone and lacks a portion of them. The sample carries millions of clones, approximately 95% recorded once. The gene calls are TRBV18 and TRBJ2-7, with TRBD2 matching over 7 bases. Input material: naive CD4+ T cells from PBMCs. Documented subset: CD45RA+ positively selected. This clonotype was obtained from a man younger than 30 in good health. Some clones in this sample may be carry-over from other donors' samples. This chain's CDR3 is CASSPGGGDYEQYF. The CDR3 nucleotides are TGTGCCAGCTCACCAGGCGGGGGAGACTACGAGCAGTACTTC.